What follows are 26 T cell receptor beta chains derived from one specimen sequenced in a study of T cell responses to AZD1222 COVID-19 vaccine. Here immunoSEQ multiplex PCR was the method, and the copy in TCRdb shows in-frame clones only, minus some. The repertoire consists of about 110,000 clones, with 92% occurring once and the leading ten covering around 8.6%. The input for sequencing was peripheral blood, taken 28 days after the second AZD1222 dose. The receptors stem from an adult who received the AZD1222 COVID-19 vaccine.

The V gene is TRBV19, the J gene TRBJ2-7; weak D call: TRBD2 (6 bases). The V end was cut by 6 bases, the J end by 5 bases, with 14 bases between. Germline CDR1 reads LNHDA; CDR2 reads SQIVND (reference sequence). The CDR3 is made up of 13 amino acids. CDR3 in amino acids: CASRGTGRHEQYF. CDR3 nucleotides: TGTGCCAGTAGGGGGACTGGGCGGCACGAGCAGTACTTC.

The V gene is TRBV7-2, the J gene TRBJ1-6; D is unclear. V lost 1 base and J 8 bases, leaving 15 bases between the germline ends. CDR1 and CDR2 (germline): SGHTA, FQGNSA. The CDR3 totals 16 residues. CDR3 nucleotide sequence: TGTGCCAGCAGCTTAGGTAGCGGCAGACGGGATTCACCCCTCCACTTT. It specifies CASSLGSGRRDSPLHF.

CDR3 coding DNA: TGTGCCAGCAGCGTAGGGCTAGCGGGAGTTCAGTACTTC. Its protein product is CASSVGLAGVQYF. The rearrangement links TRBV9 to TRBJ2-7; 10 bases are a match to TRBD2. The V and J ends lost 0 bases and 10 bases, in that order; junction bases with no gene match: 4. Germline V lookup: CDR1 SGDLS, CDR2 YYNGEE. The CDR3 has 13 residues.

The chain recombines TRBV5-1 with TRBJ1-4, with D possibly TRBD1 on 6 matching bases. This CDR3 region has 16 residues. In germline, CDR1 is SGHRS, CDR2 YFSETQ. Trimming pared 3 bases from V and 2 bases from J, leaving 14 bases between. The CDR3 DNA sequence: TGCGCCAGCAGCTCCGGGACATCGAATACTAATGAAAAACTGTTTTTT. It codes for CASSSGTSNTNEKLFF.

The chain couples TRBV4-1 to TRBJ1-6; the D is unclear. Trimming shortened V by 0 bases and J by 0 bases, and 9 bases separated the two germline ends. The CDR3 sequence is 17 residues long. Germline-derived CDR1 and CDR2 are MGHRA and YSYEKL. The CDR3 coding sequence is TGCGCCAGCAGCCAAGACCAGACGAGCTCCTATAATTCACCCCTCCACTTT. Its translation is CASSQDQTSSYNSPLHF.

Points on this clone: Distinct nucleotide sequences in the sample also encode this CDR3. The CDR3: CASSYGAGTYNEQFF. CDR3 DNA sequence: TGTGCCAGCAGTTACGGAGCGGGGACTTACAATGAGCAGTTCTTC. J is TRBJ2-1 and V is TRBV6-5; 7 bases are shared with TRBD2. The CDR3 is 15 residues long. Germline CDR1 reads MNHEY; CDR2 reads SVGAGI. Trimming removed 2 bases from V and 4 bases from J; junction bases left unmatched: 5.

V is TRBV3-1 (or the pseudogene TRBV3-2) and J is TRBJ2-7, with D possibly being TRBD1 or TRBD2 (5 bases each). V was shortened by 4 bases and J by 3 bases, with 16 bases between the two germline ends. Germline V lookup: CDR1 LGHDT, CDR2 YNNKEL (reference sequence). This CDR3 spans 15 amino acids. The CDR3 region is CASSPGPGRVYEQYF. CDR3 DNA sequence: TGTGCCAGCAGCCCGGGGCCGGGACGGGTCTACGAGCAGTACTTC.

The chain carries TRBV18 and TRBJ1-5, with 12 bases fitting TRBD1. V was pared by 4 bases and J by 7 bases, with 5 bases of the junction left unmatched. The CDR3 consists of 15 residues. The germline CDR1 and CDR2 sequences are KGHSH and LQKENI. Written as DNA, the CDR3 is TGTGCCAGCTCACGGGGACAGGGGGCGCCACAGCCCCAGCATTTT. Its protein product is CASSRGQGAPQPQHF.

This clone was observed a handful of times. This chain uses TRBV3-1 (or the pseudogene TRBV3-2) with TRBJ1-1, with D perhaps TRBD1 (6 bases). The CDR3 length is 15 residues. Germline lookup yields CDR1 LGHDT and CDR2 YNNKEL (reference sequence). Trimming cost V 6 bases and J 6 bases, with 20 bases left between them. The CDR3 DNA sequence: TGTGCCAGCAGTCGGTCGGGGGGCGGTGGAGCTGAAGCTTTCTTT. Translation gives CASSRSGGGGAEAFF.

The CDR3 nucleotides are TGTGCCTGGAGTTCTGGAGCGGGCACAGATACGCAGTATTTT. This codes for CAWSSGAGTDTQYF. The chain employs TRBV30 and TRBJ2-3; maybe TRBD2 (5 bases). The CDR3 spans 14 residues. Trimming took 2 bases from V and 1 from J, leaving 10 bases between them. CDR1 and CDR2 from the germline V gene are GTSNPN and SVGIG (reference sequence).

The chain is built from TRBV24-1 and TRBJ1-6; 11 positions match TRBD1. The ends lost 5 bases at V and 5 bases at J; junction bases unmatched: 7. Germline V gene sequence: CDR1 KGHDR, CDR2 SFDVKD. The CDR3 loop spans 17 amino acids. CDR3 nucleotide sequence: TGTGCCACCAGTGGCACCCGGGACAGGGGGGATAATTCACCCCTCCACTTT. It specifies CATSGTRDRGDNSPLHF.

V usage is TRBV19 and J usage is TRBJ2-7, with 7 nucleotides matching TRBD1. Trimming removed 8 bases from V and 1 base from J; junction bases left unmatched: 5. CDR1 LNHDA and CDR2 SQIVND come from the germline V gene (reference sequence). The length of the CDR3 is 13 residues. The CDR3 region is CASGTAQSYEQYF. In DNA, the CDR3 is TGTGCCAGTGGGACAGCCCAATCCTACGAGCAGTACTTC.

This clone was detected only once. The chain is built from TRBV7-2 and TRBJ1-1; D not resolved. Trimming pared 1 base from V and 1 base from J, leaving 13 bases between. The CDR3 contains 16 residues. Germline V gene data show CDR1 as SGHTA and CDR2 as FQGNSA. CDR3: CASSLVSRHANTEAFF. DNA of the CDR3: TGTGCCAGCAGCTTAGTGAGTCGGCATGCGAACACTGAAGCTTTCTTT.

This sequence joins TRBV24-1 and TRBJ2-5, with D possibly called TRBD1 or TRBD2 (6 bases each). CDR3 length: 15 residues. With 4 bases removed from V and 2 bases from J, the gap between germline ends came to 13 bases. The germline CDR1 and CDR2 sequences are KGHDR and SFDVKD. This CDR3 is CATSDGGTSQETQYF. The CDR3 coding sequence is TGTGCCACCAGTGACGGCGGGACAAGTCAAGAGACCCAGTACTTC.

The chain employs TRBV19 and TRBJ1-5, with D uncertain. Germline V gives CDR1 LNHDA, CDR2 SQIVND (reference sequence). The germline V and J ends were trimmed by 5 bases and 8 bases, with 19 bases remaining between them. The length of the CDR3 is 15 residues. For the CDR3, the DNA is TGTGCCAGTAGTGGTCGCGATGGCCGGGGAGAGCCCCAGCATTTT. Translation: CASSGRDGRGEPQHF.

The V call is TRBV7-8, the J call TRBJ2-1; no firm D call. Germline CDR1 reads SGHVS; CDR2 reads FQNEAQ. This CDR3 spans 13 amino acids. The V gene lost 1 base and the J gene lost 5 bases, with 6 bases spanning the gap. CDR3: CASSLEKHNEQFF. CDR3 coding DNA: TGTGCCAGCAGCTTAGAGAAGCACAATGAGCAGTTCTTC. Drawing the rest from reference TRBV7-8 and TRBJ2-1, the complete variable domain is GAGVSQSPRYKVAKRGQDVALRCDPISGHVSLFWYQQALGQGPEFLTYFQNEAQLDKSGLPSDRFFAERPEGSVSTLKIQRTQQEDSAVYLCASSLEKHNEQFFGPGTRLTVL.

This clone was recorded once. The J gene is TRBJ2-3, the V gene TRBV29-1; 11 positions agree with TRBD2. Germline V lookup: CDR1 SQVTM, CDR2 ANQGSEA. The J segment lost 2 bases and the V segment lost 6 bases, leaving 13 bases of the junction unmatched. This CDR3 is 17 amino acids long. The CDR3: CSVTRGLAATFTDTQYF. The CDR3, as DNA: TGCAGCGTGACCCGGGGACTAGCGGCTACATTCACAGATACGCAGTATTTT.

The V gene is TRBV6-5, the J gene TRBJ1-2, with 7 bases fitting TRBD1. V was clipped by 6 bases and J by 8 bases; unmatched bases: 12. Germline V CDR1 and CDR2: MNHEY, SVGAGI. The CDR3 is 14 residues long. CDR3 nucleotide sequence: TGTGCCAGCAGGCTTCCGCGACAGGGTAGGGGCTACACCTTC. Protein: CASRLPRQGRGYTF.

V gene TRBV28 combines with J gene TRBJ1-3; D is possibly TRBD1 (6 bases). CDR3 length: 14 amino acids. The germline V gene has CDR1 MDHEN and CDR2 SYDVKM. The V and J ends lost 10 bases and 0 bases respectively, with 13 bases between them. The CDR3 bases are TGTGCCATCCAAGACAGGCACTCTGGAAACACCATATATTTT. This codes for CAIQDRHSGNTIYF.

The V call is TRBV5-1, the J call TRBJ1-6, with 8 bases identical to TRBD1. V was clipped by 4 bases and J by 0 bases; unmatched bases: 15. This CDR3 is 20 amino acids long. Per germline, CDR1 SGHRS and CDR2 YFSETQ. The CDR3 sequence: CASSPDSRQGMSSYNSPLHF. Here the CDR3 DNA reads TGCGCCAGCAGCCCGGACTCAAGACAGGGGATGAGCTCCTATAATTCACCCCTCCACTTT.

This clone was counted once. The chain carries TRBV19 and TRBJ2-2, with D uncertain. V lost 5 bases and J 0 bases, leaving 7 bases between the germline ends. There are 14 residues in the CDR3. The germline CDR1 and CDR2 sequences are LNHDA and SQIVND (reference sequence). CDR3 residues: CASSRDANTGELFF. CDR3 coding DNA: TGTGCCAGTAGTCGCGACGCGAACACCGGGGAGCTGTTTTTT.

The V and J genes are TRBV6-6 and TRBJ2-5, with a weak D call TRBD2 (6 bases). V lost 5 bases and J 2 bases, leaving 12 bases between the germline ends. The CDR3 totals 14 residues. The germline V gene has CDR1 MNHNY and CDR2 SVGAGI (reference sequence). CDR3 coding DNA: TGTGCCAGCAGTCGCGGGACGGTTCAAGAGACCCAGTACTTC. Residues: CASSRGTVQETQYF.

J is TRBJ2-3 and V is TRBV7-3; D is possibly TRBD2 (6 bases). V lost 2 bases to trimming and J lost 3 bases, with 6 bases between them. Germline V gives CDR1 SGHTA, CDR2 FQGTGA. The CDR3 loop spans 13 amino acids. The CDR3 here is CASSLGGTDTQYF. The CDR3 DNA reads TGTGCCAGCAGCTTAGGGGGGACAGATACGCAGTATTTT.

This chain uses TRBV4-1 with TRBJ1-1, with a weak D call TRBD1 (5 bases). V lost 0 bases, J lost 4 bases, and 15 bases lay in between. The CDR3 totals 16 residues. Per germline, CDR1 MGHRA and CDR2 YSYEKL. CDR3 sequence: CASSQDGARVPTEAFF. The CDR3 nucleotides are TGCGCCAGCAGCCAAGATGGCGCCAGGGTCCCCACTGAAGCTTTCTTT.

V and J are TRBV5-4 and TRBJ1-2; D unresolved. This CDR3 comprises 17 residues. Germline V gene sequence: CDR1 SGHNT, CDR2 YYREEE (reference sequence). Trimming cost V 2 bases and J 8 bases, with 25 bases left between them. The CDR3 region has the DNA TGTGCCAGCAGCTTCAGGCCCGGCCTTCCTTCAAAAGAAGGCTACACCTTC. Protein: CASSFRPGLPSKEGYTF.

The CDR3 region is CSVFWLDRAGETQYF. DNA of the CDR3: TGCAGCGTTTTCTGGCTGGACAGGGCCGGGGAGACCCAGTACTTC. The rearrangement joins TRBV29-1 to TRBJ2-5; the match to TRBD1 covers 8 bases. In germline, CDR1 is SQVTM, CDR2 ANQGSEA. This CDR3 region has 15 residues. J was trimmed by 5 bases and V by 5 bases; bases with no gene match: 13. The complete variable domain, with remaining parts taken from reference TRBV29-1 and TRBJ2-5, reads SAVISQKPSRDICQRGTSLTIQCQVDSQVTMMFWYRQQPGQSLTLIATANQGSEATYESGFVIDKFPISRPNLTFSTLTVSNMSPEDSSIYLCSVFWLDRAGETQYFGPGTRLLVL.